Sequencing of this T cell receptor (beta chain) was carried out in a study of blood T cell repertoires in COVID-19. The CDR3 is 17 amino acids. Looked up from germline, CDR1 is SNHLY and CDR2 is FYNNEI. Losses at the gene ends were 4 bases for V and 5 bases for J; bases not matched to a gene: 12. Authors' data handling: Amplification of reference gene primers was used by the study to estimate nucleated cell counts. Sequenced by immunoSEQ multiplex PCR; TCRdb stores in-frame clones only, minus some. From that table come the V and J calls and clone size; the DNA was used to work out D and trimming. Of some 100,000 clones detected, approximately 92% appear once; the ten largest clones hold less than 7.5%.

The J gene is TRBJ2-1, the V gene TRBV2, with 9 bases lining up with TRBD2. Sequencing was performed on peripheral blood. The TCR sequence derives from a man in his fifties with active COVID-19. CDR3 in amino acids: CASSAEWAGGPNNEQFF. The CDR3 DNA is TGTGCCAGCAGTGCGGAATGGGCGGGAGGGCCTAACAATGAGCAGTTCTTC.